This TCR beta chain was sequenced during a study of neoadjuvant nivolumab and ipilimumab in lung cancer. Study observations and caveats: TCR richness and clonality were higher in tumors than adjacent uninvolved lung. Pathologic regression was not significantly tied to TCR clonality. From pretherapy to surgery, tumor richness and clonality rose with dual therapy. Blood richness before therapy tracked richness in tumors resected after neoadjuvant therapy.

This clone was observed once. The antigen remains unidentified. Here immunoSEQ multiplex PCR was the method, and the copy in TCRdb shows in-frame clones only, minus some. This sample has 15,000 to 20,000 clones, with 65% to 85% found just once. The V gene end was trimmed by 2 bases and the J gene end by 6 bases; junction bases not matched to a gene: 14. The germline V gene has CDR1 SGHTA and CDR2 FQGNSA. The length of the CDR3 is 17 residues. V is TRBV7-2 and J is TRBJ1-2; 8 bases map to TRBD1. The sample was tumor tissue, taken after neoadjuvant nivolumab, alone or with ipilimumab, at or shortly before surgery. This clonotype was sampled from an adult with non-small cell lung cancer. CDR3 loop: CASSLIGGTGGMNGYTF. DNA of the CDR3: TGTGCCAGCAGCTTAATAGGCGGGACAGGTGGGATGAATGGCTACACCTTC.